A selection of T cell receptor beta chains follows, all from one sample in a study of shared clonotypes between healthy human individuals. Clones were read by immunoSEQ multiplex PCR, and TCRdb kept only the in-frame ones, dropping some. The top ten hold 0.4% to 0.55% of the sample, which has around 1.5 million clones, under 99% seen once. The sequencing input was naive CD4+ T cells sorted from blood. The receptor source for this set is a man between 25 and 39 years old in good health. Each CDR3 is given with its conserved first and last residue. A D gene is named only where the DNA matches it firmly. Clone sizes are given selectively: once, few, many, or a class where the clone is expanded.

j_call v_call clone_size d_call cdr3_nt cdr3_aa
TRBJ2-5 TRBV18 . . TGTGCCAGCTCACCAAAGGGTCGTGGATCTGGGGGGGAGACCCAGTACTTC CASSPKGRGSGGETQYF
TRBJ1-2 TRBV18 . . TGTGCCAGCTCACCTTCCCCCGGGACTGGGGTTGGCTACACCTTC CASSPSPGTGVGYTF
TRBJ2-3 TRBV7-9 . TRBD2 TGTGCCAGCAGCTTAGCACTAGCGGAGTACACAGATACGCAGTATTTT CASSLALAEYTDTQYF
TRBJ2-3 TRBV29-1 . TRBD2 TGCAGCTCGTCGGCGGGAGGGTCAGATACGCAGTATTTT CSSSAGGSDTQYF
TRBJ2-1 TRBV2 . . TGTGCCAGCAGTCAGCATACAGGGTCTGAGCAGTTCTTC CASSQHTGSEQFF
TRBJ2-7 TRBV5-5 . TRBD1 TGTGCCAGCAGCGTGACAGGGATCTCCTACGAGCAGTACTTC CASSVTGISYEQYF
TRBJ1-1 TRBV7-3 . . TGTGCCAGCAGCTTAAGAATGAACACTGAAGCTTTCTTT CASSLRMNTEAFF
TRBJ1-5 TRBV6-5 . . TGTGCCAGCAGCCCAGTTAATAGCAATCAGCCCCAGCATTTT CASSPVNSNQPQHF
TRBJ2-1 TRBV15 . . TGTGCCACCAGCAGAGGGCTAGAGCGGGTCCCCTCCTACAATGAGCAGTTCTTC CATSRGLERVPSYNEQFF
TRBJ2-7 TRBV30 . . TGTGCCTGGAGTCCTCCTAGCGTTAACGAGCAGTACTTC CAWSPPSVNEQYF
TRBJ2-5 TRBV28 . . TGTGCCAGCAGTTTTGGGGGTGGCGAGACCCAGTACTTC CASSFGGGETQYF
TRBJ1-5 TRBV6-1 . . TGTGCCAGCAGTGAAGCGCCCGTCAATCAGCCCCAGCATTTT CASSEAPVNQPQHF
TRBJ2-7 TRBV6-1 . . TGTGCCAGCAGTTCCCCCCTACCACAACCCTACGAGCAGTACTTC CASSSPLPQPYEQYF
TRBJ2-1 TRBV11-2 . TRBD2 TGTGCCAGCAGCCTAAAGCCTAGTCACAGGGGACTAGCTCTGGATGAGCAGTTCTTC CASSLKPSHRGLALDEQFF
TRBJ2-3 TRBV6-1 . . TGTGCCAGCAGTGACCCGGCGGGACACTCCACAGATACGCAGTATTTT CASSDPAGHSTDTQYF
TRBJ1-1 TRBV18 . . TGTGCCAGCTCCCTTGGCGGGAACACTGAAGCTTTCTTT CASSLGGNTEAFF
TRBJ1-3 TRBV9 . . TGTGCCAGCAGCAAAACGGGACCTTCTGGAAACACCATATATTTT CASSKTGPSGNTIYF
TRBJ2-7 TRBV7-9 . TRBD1 TGTGCCAGCAGCTTAGCGGGGACAGTCTACGAGCAGTACTTC CASSLAGTVYEQYF
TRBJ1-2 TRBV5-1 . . TGCGCCAGCAGCTTAACCGGGACCAACTATGGCTACACCTTC CASSLTGTNYGYTF
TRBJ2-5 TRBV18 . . TGTGCCAGCTCACCTCCTACGGAGGGAGAGACCCAGTACTTC CASSPPTEGETQYF
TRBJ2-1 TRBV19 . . TGTGCCAGTAGTTATAAAGGGATACCCTTGTACAATGAGCAGTTCTTC CASSYKGIPLYNEQFF
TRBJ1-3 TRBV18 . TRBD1 TGTGCCAGCTCGTTTGGACAGGGCGTATCGGACACCATATATTTT CASSFGQGVSDTIYF
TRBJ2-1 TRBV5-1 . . TGCGCCAGCAGCTTGGTTGTGGGCTACAATGAGCAGTTCTTC CASSLVVGYNEQFF
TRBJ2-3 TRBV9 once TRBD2 TGTGCCAGCAGCGTCTTGGGACTAGCGGGAGTCACAGATACGCAGTATTTT CASSVLGLAGVTDTQYF
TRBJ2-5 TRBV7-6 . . TGTGCCACCTTTGGGGGAGTGGGGCACCAAGAGACCCAGTACTTC CATFGGVGHQETQYF
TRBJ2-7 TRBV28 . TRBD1 TGTGCCAGCGTTCCGCGAGACAGGGTCGCCTACGAGCAGTACTTC CASVPRDRVAYEQYF
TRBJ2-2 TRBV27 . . TGTGCCAGCAGTTTATCATTGAGAGGGCTGGACACCGGGGAGCTGTTTTTT CASSLSLRGLDTGELFF
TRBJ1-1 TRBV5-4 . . TGTGCCAGCAGCTTGTCTGCAGGGTCGGGGACTGAAGCTTTCTTT CASSLSAGSGTEAFF
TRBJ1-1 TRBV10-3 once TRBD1 TGTGCCATCAGGACGGGACAGGGTAACACTGAAGCTTTCTTT CAIRTGQGNTEAFF
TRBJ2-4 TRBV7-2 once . TGTGCCAGCAGCTTAGCCCACGGCGGAAACATTCAGTACTTC CASSLAHGGNIQYF
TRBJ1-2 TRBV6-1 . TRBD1 TGTGCCAGCAGACAGGGGGACACTAACTATGGCTACACCTTC CASRQGDTNYGYTF
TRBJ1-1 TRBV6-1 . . TGTGCCAGCAGCGAGAACGGGGCCACCGAAGCTTTCTTT CASSENGATEAFF
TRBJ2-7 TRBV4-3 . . TGCGCCAGCAGTCCAAGACCAAGAGCCTACGAGCAGTACTTC CASSPRPRAYEQYF
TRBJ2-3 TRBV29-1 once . TGCAGCGTTGATCGGGCTTCCTTGGGGCACTACACAGATACGCAGTATTTT CSVDRASLGHYTDTQYF
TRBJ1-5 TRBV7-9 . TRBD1 TGTGCCAGCAGCTTGTCAGGGGGAATGAATCAGCCCCAGCATTTT CASSLSGGMNQPQHF
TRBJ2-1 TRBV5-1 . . TGCGCCAGCAGCTTCTTGAATGAGCAGTTCTTC CASSFLNEQFF
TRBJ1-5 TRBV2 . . TGTGCCAGCAGTGATCAGGGTGGCAATCAGCCCCAGCATTTT CASSDQGGNQPQHF
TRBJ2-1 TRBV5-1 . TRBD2 TGCGCCAGCAGCCCCTCCGTGGGAGGGGAGCCCAGGAATGAGCAGTTCTTC CASSPSVGGEPRNEQFF
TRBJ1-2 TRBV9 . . TGTGCCAGCAGCGTAGGTCCGGGGCGGTCTGGCTACACCTTC CASSVGPGRSGYTF
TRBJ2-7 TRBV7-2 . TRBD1 TGTGCCAGCAGCTTGGGACAGTCTGGCGAGCAGTACTTC CASSLGQSGEQYF
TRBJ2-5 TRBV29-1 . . TGCAGCGTGCAAGCCCCAGAGACCCAGTACTTC CSVQAPETQYF
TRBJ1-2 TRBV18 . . TGTGCCAGCTCACCGGGGGGGATCTATGGCTACACCTTC CASSPGGIYGYTF
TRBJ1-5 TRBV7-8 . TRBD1 TGTGCCAGCAGCTCTCATTGGACAGGGGGCGACCAGCCCCAGCATTTT CASSSHWTGGDQPQHF
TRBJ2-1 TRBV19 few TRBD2 TGTGCCAGTAGCTTTAGCGGGAGCTCCTACAATGAGCAGTTCTTC CASSFSGSSYNEQFF
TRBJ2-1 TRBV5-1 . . TGCGCCAGCAGCTTCCGGCCCCGGTCGGGACAGCCATGGGAGGACTCCTACAATGAGCAGTTCTTC CASSFRPRSGQPWEDSYNEQFF
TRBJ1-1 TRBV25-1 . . TGTGCCAGCACCCAAAGGATGAACACTGAAGCTTTCTTT CASTQRMNTEAFF
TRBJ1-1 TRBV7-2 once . TGTGCCAGCAGCTTAGTGGGGGTGCGCACTGAAGCTTTCTTT CASSLVGVRTEAFF
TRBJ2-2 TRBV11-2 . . TGTGCCAGCAGCTTAGATCGACTAGAAGTAACCGGGGAGCTGTTTTTT CASSLDRLEVTGELFF
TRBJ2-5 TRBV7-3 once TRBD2 TGTGCCAGCAGCTTAAGCGGGAGGAAAGAAGAGACCCAGTACTTC CASSLSGRKEETQYF
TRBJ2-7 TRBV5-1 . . TGCGCCAGCAGTCCCCTCCCGGGAGTGGAGGGTGACGAGCAGTACTTC CASSPLPGVEGDEQYF
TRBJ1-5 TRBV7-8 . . TGTGCCAGCAGCTTAGGGTTACAGGGCAATCAGCCCCAGCATTTT CASSLGLQGNQPQHF
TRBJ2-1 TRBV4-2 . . TGTGCCAGCAGCCAAGATATGGCGGCCAATGAGCAGTTCTTC CASSQDMAANEQFF
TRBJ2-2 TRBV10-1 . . TGCGCCACAAGGAGCGGGTGGAACACCGGGGAGCTGTTTTTT CATRSGWNTGELFF
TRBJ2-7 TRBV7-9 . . TGTGCCAGCAGCTTAGGTCGCACGCAAGAGCAGTACTTC CASSLGRTQEQYF